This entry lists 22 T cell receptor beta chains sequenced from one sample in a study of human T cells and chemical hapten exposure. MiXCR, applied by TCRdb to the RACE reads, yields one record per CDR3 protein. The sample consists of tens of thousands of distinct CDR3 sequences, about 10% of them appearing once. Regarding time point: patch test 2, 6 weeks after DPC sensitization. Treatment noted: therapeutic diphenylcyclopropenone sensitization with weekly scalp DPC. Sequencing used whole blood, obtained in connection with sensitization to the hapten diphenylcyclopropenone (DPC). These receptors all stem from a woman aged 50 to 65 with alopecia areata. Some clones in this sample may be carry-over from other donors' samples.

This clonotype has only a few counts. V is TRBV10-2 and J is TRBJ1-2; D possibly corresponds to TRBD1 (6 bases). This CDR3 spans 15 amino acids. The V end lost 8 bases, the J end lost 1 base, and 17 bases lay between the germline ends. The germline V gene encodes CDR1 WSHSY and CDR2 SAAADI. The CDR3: CASLDRALNNYGYTF. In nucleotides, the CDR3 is TGCGCCAGCTTGGACAGAGCACTAAATAACTATGGCTACACCTTC.

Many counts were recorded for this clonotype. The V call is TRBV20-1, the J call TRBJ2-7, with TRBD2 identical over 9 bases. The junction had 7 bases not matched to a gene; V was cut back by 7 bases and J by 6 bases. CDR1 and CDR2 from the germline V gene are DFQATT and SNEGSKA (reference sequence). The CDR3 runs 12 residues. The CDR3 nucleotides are TGCAGTGTGCGGCTAGCGGGAAGCGAGCAGTACTTC. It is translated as CSVRLAGSEQYF.

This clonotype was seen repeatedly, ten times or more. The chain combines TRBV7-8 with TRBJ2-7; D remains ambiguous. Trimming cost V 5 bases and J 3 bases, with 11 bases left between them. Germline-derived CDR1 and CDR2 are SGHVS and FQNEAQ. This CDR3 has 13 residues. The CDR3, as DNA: TGTGCCAGCAGCACCACCCAGAGCTACGAGCAGTACTTC. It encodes CASSTTQSYEQYF.

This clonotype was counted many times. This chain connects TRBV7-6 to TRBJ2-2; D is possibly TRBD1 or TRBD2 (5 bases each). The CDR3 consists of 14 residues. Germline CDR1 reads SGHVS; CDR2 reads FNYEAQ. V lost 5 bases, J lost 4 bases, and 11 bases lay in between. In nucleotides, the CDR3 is TGTGCCAGCAGCGAGGGGTTAAGCACCGGGGAGCTGTTTTTT. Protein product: CASSEGLSTGELFF.

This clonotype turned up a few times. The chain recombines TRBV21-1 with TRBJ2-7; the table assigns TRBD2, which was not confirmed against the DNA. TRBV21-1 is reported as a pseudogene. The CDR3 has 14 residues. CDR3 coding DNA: TGTGTCAGCAGCATACGGACTAGCGGTTACGAGCAGTACTTC. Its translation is CVSSIRTSGYEQYF.

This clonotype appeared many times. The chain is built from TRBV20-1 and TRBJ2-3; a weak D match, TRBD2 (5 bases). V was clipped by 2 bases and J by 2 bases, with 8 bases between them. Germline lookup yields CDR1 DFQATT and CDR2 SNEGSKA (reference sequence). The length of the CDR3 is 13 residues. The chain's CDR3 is CSARKLDTDTQYF. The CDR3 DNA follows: TGCAGTGCTAGAAAACTAGACACAGATACGCAGTATTTT.

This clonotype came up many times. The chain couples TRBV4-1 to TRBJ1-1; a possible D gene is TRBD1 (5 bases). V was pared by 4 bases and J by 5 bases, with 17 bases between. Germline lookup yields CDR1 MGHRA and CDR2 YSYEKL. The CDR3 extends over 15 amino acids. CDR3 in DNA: TGCGCCAGCAGCCGGGCAAGGCAGGCAGGGACTGAAGCTTTCTTT. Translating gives CASSRARQAGTEAFF.

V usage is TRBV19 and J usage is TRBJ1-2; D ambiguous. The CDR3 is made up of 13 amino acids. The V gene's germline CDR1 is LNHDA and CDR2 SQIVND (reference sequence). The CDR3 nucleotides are TGTGCAACAACCCCTAACAAGAACTATGGCTACACCTTC. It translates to CATTPNKNYGYTF.

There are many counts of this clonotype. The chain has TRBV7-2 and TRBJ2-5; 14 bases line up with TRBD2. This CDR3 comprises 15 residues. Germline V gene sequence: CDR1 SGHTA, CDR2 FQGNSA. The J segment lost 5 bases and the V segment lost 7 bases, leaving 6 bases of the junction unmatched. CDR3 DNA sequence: TGTGCCAGCAACCCGACTAGCGGGAGGGCTGAGACCCAGTACTTC. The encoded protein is CASNPTSGRAETQYF. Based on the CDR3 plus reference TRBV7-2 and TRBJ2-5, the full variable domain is GAGVSQSPSNKVTEKGKDVELRCDPISGHTALYWYRQSLGQGLEFLIYFQGNSAPDKSGLPSDRFSAERTGGSVSTLTIQRTQQEDSAVYLCASNPTSGRAETQYFGPGTRLLVL.

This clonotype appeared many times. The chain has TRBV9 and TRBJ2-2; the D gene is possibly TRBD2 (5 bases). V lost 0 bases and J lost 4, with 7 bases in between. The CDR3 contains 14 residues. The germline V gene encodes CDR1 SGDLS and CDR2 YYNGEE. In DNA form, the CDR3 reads TGTGCCAGCAGCGTAGGAGGGAGCACCGGGGAGCTGTTTTTT. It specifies CASSVGGSTGELFF. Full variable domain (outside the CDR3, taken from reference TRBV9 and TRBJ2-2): DSGVTQTPKHLITATGQRVTLRCSPRSGDLSVYWYQQSLDQGLQFLIQYYNGEERAKGNILERFSAQQFPDLHSELNLSSLELGDSALYFCASSVGGSTGELFFGEGSRLTVL.

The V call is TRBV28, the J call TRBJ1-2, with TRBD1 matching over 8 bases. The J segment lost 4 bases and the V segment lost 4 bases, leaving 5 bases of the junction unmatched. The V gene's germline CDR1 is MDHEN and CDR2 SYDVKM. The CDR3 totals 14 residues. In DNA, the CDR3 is TGTGCCAGCAGTTGGGGGACAGGCGGCTATGGCTACACCTTC. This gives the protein CASSWGTGGYGYTF.

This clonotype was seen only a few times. This CDR3 reads CASSHSTRGSSYNSPLHF. CDR3 DNA: TGCGCCAGCAGCCATTCCACCCGGGGGAGCTCCTATAATTCACCCCTCCACTTT. The chain recombines TRBV4-3 with TRBJ1-6; tentative D call: TRBD1 (5 bases). The V gene lost 3 bases and the J gene lost 0 bases, with 15 bases spanning the gap. Germline CDR1 reads LGHNA; CDR2 reads YSLEER. This CDR3 contains 18 residues.

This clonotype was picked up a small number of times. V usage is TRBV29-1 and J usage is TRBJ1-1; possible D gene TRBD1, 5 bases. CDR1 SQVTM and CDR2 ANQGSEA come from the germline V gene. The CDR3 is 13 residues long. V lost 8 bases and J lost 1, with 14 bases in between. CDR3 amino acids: CSSHDRGNTEAFF. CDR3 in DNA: TGCAGCTCACACGACAGAGGGAACACTGAAGCTTTCTTT.

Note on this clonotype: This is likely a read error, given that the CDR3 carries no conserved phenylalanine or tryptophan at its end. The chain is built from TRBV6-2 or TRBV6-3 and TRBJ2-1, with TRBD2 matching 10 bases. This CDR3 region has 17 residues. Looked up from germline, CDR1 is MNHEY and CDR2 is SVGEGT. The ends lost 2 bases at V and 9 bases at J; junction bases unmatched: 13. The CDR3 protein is CASSYPGGSGRRGEQFS. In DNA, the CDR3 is TGTGCCAGCAGTTACCCAGGGGGTAGCGGGAGGCGGGGTGAGCAGTTCTCC.

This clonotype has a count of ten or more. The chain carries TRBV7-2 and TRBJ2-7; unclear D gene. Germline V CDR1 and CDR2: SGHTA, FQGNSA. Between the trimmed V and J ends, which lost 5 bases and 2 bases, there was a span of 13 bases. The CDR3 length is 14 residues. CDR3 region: CASSPRPATYEQYF. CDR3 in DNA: TGTGCCAGCAGCCCAAGGCCAGCTACCTACGAGCAGTACTTC. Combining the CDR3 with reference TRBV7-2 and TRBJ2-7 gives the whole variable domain GAGVSQSPSNKVTEKGKDVELRCDPISGHTALYWYRQSLGQGLEFLIYFQGNSAPDKSGLPSDRFSAERTGGSVSTLTIQRTQQEDSAVYLCASSPRPATYEQYFGPGTRLTVT.

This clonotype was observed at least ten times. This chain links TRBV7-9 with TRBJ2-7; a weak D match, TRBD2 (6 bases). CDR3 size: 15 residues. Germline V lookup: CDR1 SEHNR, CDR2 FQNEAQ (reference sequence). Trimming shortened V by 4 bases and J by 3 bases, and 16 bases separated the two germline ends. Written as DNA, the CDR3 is TGTGCCAGCAGCTCGCTGACTAGGACCCGCTACGAGCAGTACTTC. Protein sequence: CASSSLTRTRYEQYF.

The CDR3 nucleotides read TGTGCCAGCAGTTACTCTGGACTAGCGGTCTACGAGCAGTACTTC. Translated, it gives CASSYSGLAVYEQYF. The chain employs TRBV6-5 and TRBJ2-7, with TRBD2 identical over 10 bases. V gave up 0 bases and J gave up 3 bases; unmatched junction bases: 2. The germline gives CDR1 MNHEY, CDR2 SVGAGI. There are 15 residues in the CDR3.

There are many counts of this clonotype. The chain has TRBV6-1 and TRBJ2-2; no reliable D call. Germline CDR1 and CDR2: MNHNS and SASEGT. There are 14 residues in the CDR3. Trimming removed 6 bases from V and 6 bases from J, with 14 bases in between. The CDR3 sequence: CASRAFLGAGELFF. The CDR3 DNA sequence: TGTGCCAGCAGAGCGTTCCTGGGTGCCGGGGAGCTGTTTTTT.

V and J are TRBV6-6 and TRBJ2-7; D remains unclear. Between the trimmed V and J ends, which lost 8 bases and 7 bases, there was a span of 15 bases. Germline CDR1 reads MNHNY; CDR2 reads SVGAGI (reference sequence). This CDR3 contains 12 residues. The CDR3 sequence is CASGEGQREQYF. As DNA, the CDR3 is TGTGCCAGCGGGGAAGGCCAAAGAGAGCAGTACTTC.

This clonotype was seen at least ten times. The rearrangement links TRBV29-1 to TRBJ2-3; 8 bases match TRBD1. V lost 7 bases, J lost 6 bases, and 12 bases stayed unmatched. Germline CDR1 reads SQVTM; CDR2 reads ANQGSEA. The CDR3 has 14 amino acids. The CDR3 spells CSGGTGPTGDTQYF. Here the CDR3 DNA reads TGCAGCGGGGGGACAGGCCCGACTGGCGATACGCAGTATTTT.

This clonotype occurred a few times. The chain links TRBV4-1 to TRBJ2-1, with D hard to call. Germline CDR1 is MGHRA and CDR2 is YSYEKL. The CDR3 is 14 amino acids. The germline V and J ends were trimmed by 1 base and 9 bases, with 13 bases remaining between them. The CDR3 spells CASSQGSLSIEQFF. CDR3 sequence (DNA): TGCGCCAGCAGCCAAGGCTCATTGTCTATTGAGCAGTTCTTC.

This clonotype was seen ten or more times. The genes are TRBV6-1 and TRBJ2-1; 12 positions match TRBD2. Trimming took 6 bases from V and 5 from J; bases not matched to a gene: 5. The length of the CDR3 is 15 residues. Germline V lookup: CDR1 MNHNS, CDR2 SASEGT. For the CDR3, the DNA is TGTGCCAGCAGGGCCGGACTAGCGGGGAACAATGAGCAGTTCTTC. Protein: CASRAGLAGNNEQFF.